What follows are 15 T cell receptor beta chains derived from one specimen sequenced in a study of shared clonotypes between healthy human individuals. The naive CD8 population came from CD45RO-negative cells selected for CCR7, without terminally differentiated effector memory CD45RA+ cells. Clones were read by immunoSEQ multiplex PCR, and TCRdb kept only the in-frame ones, dropping some. The table lists around 620,000 clones, approximately 96% of them singletons. Sequencing used naive CD8+ T cells sorted from blood. The receptors shown here come from a woman in her twenties or thirties in good health.

The genes are TRBV5-8 and TRBJ1-1, with D unresolved. Between the trimmed V and J ends, which lost 0 bases and 8 bases, there was a span of 5 bases. From germline, CDR1 is SGHTS and CDR2 YDEGEE. The CDR3 is 11 amino acids. The DNA for the CDR3 is TGTGCCAGCAGCTTGGTCAGCGAAGCTTTCTTT. As protein: CASSLVSEAFF. The variable domain in full, with the rest retrieved from reference TRBV5-8 and TRBJ1-1, is EAGVTQSPTHLIKTRGQQATLRCSPISGHTSVYWYQQALGLGLQFLLWYDEGEERNRGNFPPRFSGRQFPNYSSELNVNALELEDSALYLCASSLVSEAFFGQGTRLTVV.

J is TRBJ2-5 and V is TRBV19, with a tentative D call TRBD1 (7 bases). The DNA end is a closer match to TRBJ2-7, so the J assignment may be wrong. The CDR3 contains 15 residues. CDR1 LNHDA and CDR2 SQIVND come from the germline V gene (reference sequence). Written as DNA, the CDR3 is TGTGCCAGTAGTATGGGCCAGGGGGGCCTCTACGAGCAGTACTTC. Translating gives CASSMGQGGLYEQYF.

As DNA, the CDR3 is TGTGCCAGCAGCCACACTAGCGGGAGGCCTGAAAACATTCAGTACTTC. It encodes CASSHTSGRPENIQYF. The chain couples TRBV4-2 to TRBJ2-4; 12 nucleotides agree with TRBD2. J was trimmed by 5 bases and V by 3 bases; bases with no gene match: 5. Germline V gene data show CDR1 as LGHNA and CDR2 as YNFKEQ. CDR3 size: 16 residues.

The genes are TRBV19 and TRBJ2-1; D possibly corresponds to TRBD2 (6 bases). CDR1 and CDR2 (germline): LNHDA, SQIVND (reference sequence). V lost 7 bases to trimming and J lost 8 bases, with 18 bases between them. This CDR3 spans 14 amino acids. In DNA, the CDR3 is TGTGCCAGTACCCTAACCGGGGGTTACCATGAGCAGTTCTTC. It specifies CASTLTGGYHEQFF.

This clone was counted once. This chain joins TRBV6-1 and TRBJ2-7; no clear D. This CDR3 spans 13 amino acids. Germline-derived CDR1 and CDR2 are MNHNS and SASEGT. Deletions cut 3 bases from V and 4 bases from J, with 10 bases between. CDR3 in amino acids: CASSDGRRYEQYF. Here the CDR3 DNA reads TGTGCCAGCAGTGACGGCCGAAGATACGAGCAGTACTTC.

Concerning this clone itself: Other nucleotide sequences from this sample produce the same CDR3. The J gene is TRBJ1-5, the V gene TRBV19, with TRBD1 as a possible D gene (6 bases). Trimming removed 5 bases from V and 3 bases from J, with 11 bases in between. This CDR3 contains 14 residues. Germline CDR1 is LNHDA and CDR2 is SQIVND (reference sequence). CDR3 loop: CASSVRDNNQPQHF. The CDR3 DNA is TGTGCCAGTAGTGTTCGGGACAACAATCAGCCCCAGCATTTT.

The rearrangement joins TRBV9 to TRBJ2-7; TRBD2 matches 7 bases. Looked up from germline, CDR1 is SGDLS and CDR2 is YYNGEE. The junction had 7 bases not matched to a gene; V was cut back by 0 bases and J by 4 bases. This CDR3 is 15 amino acids long. This CDR3 is CASSVAAGAGYEQYF. CDR3 coding DNA: TGTGCCAGCAGCGTAGCGGCGGGAGCTGGGTACGAGCAGTACTTC.

V usage is TRBV2 and J usage is TRBJ2-7; tentatively, D is TRBD1 or TRBD2 (5 bases each). The germline gives CDR1 SNHLY, CDR2 FYNNEI. V gave up 6 bases and J gave up 1 base, with 16 bases separating them. The CDR3 length is 15 residues. CDR3: CASSPGATPSYEQYF. The CDR3 DNA reads TGTGCCAGCAGCCCCGGGGCAACGCCATCCTACGAGCAGTACTTC.

This clone was recorded only once. The V and J genes are TRBV7-8 and TRBJ2-7, with 7 positions matching TRBD2. This CDR3 is 15 amino acids long. CDR1 is SGHVS and CDR2 is FQNEAQ in the germline V gene. V lost 2 bases to trimming and J lost 0 bases; unmatched junction nucleotides: 4. DNA for the CDR3: TGTGCCAGCAGCTTAATCGGCGGGGGCTCCTACGAGCAGTACTTC. This encodes CASSLIGGGSYEQYF.

CDR3 bases: TGTGCCAGCAGCTTAGTTGCGCGGGAGGGCTATTACACCGGGGAGCTGTTTTTT. Its protein is CASSLVAREGYYTGELFF. The rearrangement joins TRBV7-9 to TRBJ2-2, with 9 bases fitting TRBD2. The CDR3 is made up of 18 amino acids. Germline CDR1 reads SEHNR; CDR2 reads FQNEAQ (reference sequence). J lost 3 bases, V lost 1 base, and 9 bases had no gene match.

In this sample, this clone turned up once. The rearrangement joins TRBV7-6 to TRBJ2-1; 15 nucleotides agree with TRBD2. The CDR3 length is 15 residues. CDR1 is SGHVS, CDR2 FNYEAQ, per germline. With 5 bases clipped from V and 6 bases from J, the junction kept 2 bases outside the gene matches. The CDR3 loop is CASSAGLAGGNEQFF. Written as DNA, the CDR3 is TGTGCCAGCAGCGCGGGACTAGCGGGAGGCAATGAGCAGTTCTTC. Full variable domain (missing parts from reference TRBV7-6 and TRBJ2-1): GAGVSQSPRYKVTKRGQDVALRCDPISGHVSLYWYRQALGQGPEFLTYFNYEAQQDKSGLPNDRFSAERPEGSISTLTIQRTEQRDSAMYRCASSAGLAGGNEQFFGPGTRLTVL.

The chain recombines TRBV30 with TRBJ2-7; no reliable D call. In germline, CDR1 is GTSNPN, CDR2 SVGIG (reference sequence). V was pared by 7 bases and J by 0 bases, with 13 bases between. This CDR3 region has 13 residues. The CDR3 nucleotides read TGTGCCTTCACGGCAGCTAGCTCCTACGAGCAGTACTTC. Amino acid sequence: CAFTAASSYEQYF.

V is TRBV7-6 and J is TRBJ1-2; D unclear. V lost 2 bases to trimming and J lost 2 bases, with 6 bases between them. The CDR3 has 13 amino acids. Germline values: CDR1 SGHVS, CDR2 FNYEAQ. The CDR3 bases are TGTGCCAGCAGCTTACCTGGGAACTATGGCTACACCTTC. It translates to CASSLPGNYGYTF.

The J gene is TRBJ1-2, the V gene TRBV29-1; D may be TRBD1 (6 bases). This CDR3 contains 13 residues. Deletions cut 6 bases from V and 5 bases from J, with 16 bases between. Germline V gives CDR1 SQVTM, CDR2 ANQGSEA. CDR3 amino acids: CSVPPQGEYGYTF. CDR3 nucleotides: TGCAGCGTCCCCCCACAGGGCGAATATGGCTACACCTTC.

This clone was observed a handful of times. This rearrangement joins TRBV4-1 to TRBJ1-1; D remains unclear. Germline lookup yields CDR1 MGHRA and CDR2 YSYEKL. The length of the CDR3 is 13 residues. V dropped 1 base and J dropped 7 bases, with 10 bases sitting between them. CDR3 sequence reads: CASSQGGSGEAFF. CDR3 DNA: TGCGCCAGCAGCCAAGGAGGATCGGGTGAAGCTTTCTTT.